One T cell receptor beta chain is described in this entry. The target antigen is unknown. V lost 2 bases and J lost 2; bases outside the gene matches: 2. Germline loops: CDR1 SGHTA, CDR2 FQGTGA. The CDR3 is made up of 15 amino acids. The data were obtained in a study of follicular helper T cells after annual influenza vaccination. Study results and limitations: Change in circulating plasmablasts correlated with ICOS+CD38+ cTfh clonality change.

Time point meaning: 2015-2016 season, 7 days after influenza vaccination. Sequencing used immunoSEQ multiplex PCR; TCRdb keeps in-frame clones, though not all of them. The sample lists 6,500 or so clones; about 88% were seen once. This TCR was sampled from an adult who received the influenza vaccine. This specimen was CXCR5+ CD38- circulating T follicular helper cells from blood, taken 7 days after influenza vaccination. Subset meaning: circulating Tfh, non-naive CD4+CXCR5+PD-1+ (ICOS+CD38+ or ICOS-CD38-). The V and J genes are TRBV7-3 and TRBJ2-7; 11 nucleotides align to TRBD2. CDR3 loop: CASSLSTSGTYEQYF. CDR3 DNA sequence: TGTGCCAGCAGCTTATCGACTAGCGGGACCTACGAGCAGTACTTC.